The TCR beta chain under discussion was sequenced for a study of T cell responses to AZD1222 COVID-19 vaccine. Here immunoSEQ multiplex PCR was the method, and the copy in TCRdb shows in-frame clones only, minus some. This sample has around 140,000 clones, with almost 90% found just once. Trimming stripped 4 bases from V and 11 bases from J, with 12 bases between. Germline CDR1 is ENHRY and CDR2 is SYGVKD. The CDR3 spans 12 residues. The study, taken as a whole, reports: Clonal diversity was possibly underestimated; the donors were predominantly white British and more often female. Following two doses of AZD1222, Spike-specific TCR breadth and depth rose. Seropositivity was recorded at baseline in only 6 or 7 AZD1222 recipients.

With regard to this clone: Its antigen is unknown.

Doses given second, at about 4 or about 12 weeks, were pooled. The source was peripheral blood, collected 28 days after the second AZD1222 dose. This receptor was identified in an adult who received the AZD1222 COVID-19 vaccine. V and J are TRBV10-3 and TRBJ2-4, with TRBD1 as a possible D gene (6 bases). This CDR3 reads CAISGDKNFQYF. CDR3 in DNA: TGTGCCATCAGTGGGGACAAGAATTTTCAGTACTTC.